Measured by frequency, the clone carrying this T cell receptor beta chain is large. The target antigen is unknown. The record originates from a study of CD8 T cells in cerebrospinal fluid in Alzheimer's disease. CSF cells underwent 10X single-cell V(D)J and 5' gene-expression profiling. Reanalyzing the 10x single-cell sequencing reads, TCRdb keeps one entry per CDR3 protein, without DNA. The sample includes approximately 620 distinct CDR3 sequences. Parkinson's disease patients served as a neurodegenerative disease comparison group. Confirmation of patient neurodegeneration relied on biomarkers such as neurofilament, amyloid-beta and tau. CDR3 length: 12 residues. Germline V gene data show CDR1 as DFQATT and CDR2 as SNEGSKA (reference sequence). The study's findings and limits: The authors cautioned that cerebrospinal fluid EBV-specific TCRs do not prove EBV causes Alzheimer's.

Material for sequencing was cerebrospinal fluid. J is TRBJ2-6 and V is TRBV20-1. This TCR derives from a human donor with Parkinson's disease. The CDR3 region is CSAKGGANVLTF.